The clone carrying this T cell receptor beta chain was counted only a few times. Its antigen is as yet unknown. The data were taken from a study of T cell repertoires in cytomegalovirus infection. Study information: In public TCR beta signatures, there were indications of both CMV infection and matching HLA type.

Study findings and constraints: The study found HLA-C-restricted CMV-specific TCR beta clonotypes dominating the ex vivo response. Cumulative public TCR beta family frequency identified carriers of CMV plus the relevant HLA.

MiXCR was run by TCRdb on the reads, yielding one entry per CDR3 protein. The table has 97,000 or so distinct CDR3 sequences, approximately 17% seen once; the top ten hold more than 7%. The material sequenced was PBMCs. The TCR sequence derives from a human donor in good health (CMV status not recorded). Some clones in this sample may be carry-over from other donors' samples.

For the CDR3, the DNA is TGTGCCAGTAGTGCCAACAGGGGGCACGACGAGCAGTACTTC. This gives the protein CASSANRGHDEQYF. The V and J genes are TRBV19 and TRBJ2-7; 9 bases are shared with TRBD1. The CDR3 extends over 14 amino acids. The J segment lost 5 bases and the V segment lost 5 bases, leaving 7 bases of the junction unmatched. Germline CDR1 reads LNHDA; CDR2 reads SQIVND (reference sequence). Full variable domain (outside the CDR3, taken from reference TRBV19 and TRBJ2-7): DGGITQSPKYLFRKEGQNVTLSCEQNLNHDAMYWYRQDPGQGLRLIYYSQIVNDFQKGDIAEGYSVSREKKESFPLTVTSAQKNPTAFYLCASSANRGHDEQYFGPGTRLTVT.